The following is a T cell receptor beta chain sequence with its context. Its antigen is unidentified. The data originate from a study of T cell responses to AZD1222 COVID-19 vaccine. In the study overall: Recipients boosted at about 4 weeks or about 12 weeks are pooled. Study findings and constraints: Clonal diversity may have been underestimated, and the donors were mostly white British, with more females than males. Spike-specific TCR repertoires showed rising breadth and depth after two AZD1222 doses.

CDR3 length: 13 residues. Between the trimmed V and J ends, which lost 6 bases and 14 bases, there was a span of 19 bases. Sequenced by immunoSEQ multiplex PCR; TCRdb stores in-frame clones only, minus some. Of tens of thousands of clones listed, more than 70% were seen once; the top ten hold about a tenth. This clonotype was obtained from an adult in good health. The chain uses TRBV12-3 or TRBV12-4 and TRBJ1-4; unclear D gene. Material: peripheral blood, obtained on day 0 of AZD1222 vaccination. The chain's CDR3 is CASRPSRSGELFF. In nucleotides, the CDR3 is TGTGCCAGCAGACCGTCAAGGTCGGGTGAGCTGTTTTTT.